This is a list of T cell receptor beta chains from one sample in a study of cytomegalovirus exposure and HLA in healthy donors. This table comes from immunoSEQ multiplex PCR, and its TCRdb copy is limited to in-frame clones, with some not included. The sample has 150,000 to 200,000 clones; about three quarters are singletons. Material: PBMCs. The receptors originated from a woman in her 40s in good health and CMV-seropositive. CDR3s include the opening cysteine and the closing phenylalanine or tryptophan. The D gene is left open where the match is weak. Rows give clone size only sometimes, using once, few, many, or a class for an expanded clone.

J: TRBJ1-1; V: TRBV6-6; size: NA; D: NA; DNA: TGTGCCAGCAGTTACTCAGGGGAGGGCACTGAAGCTTTCTTT; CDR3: CASSYSGEGTEAFF
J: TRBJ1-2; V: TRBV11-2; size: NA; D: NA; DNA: TGTGCCAGCAGCTTAGCTCCAGGCTATGGCTACACCTTC; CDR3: CASSLAPGYGYTF
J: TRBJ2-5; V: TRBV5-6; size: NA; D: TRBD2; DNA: TGTGCCAGCAGCTTAATTCTACGCGGGGGGGCCGGGCAAGAGACCCAGTACTTC; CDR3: CASSLILRGGAGQETQYF
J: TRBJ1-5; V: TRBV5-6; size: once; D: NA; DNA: TGTGCCAGCAGCCCCGGGACACTACGGGACCAGCCCCAGCATTTT; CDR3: CASSPGTLRDQPQHF
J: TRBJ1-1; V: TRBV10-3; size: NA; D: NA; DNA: TGTGCCATCCACAGGTTAGTAATTGAAGCTTTCTTT; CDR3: CAIHRLVIEAFF
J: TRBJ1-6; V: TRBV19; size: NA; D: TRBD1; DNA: TGTGCCAGTAGCTTGAATCCACAGGGGGCTAGGGATTCACCCCTCCACTTT; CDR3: CASSLNPQGARDSPLHF
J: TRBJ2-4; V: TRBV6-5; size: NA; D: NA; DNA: TGTGCGACCTCACCTGGGGGGGCCAAAAACATTCAGTACTTC; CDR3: CATSPGGAKNIQYF
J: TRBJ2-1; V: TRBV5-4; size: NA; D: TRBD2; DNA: TGTGCCAGCAGCTGGGGGACTAGCGGGGGGGATGAGCAGTTCTTC; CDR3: CASSWGTSGGDEQFF
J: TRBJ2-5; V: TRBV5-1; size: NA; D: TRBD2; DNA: TGCGCCAGCAGCTTGGTAGCGGGGGCTCGGGAGACCCAGTACTTC; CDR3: CASSLVAGARETQYF
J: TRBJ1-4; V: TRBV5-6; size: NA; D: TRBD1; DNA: TGTGCCAGCAGCGCCCCCAACACGGACAGGAATGAAAAACTGTTTTTT; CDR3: CASSAPNTDRNEKLFF
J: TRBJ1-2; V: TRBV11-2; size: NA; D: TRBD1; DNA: TGTGCCAGCAGCCCCGGGACAGGGCCCTTCTATGGCTACACCTTC; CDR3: CASSPGTGPFYGYTF
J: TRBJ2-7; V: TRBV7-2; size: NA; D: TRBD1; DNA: TGTGCCAGCAGCTTTTCCGGACAGGGAATGAGCGAGCAGTACTTC; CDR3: CASSFSGQGMSEQYF
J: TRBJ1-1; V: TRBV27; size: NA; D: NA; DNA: TGTGCCAGCAGAATCAGTCTCCTCACTGAAGCTTTCTTT; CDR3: CASRISLLTEAFF
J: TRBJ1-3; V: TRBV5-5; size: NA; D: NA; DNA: TGTGCCAGCAGCTTGGTTACAGGGCTCTCTGGAAACACCATATATTTT; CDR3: CASSLVTGLSGNTIYF